The 22 T cell receptor beta chains below come from one sample, sequenced in a study of T-cell memory formation after mild COVID-19. TCRdb redid the calling of the 5' RACE reads with MiXCR, one entry per CDR3 protein. The sample holds 450,000 to 650,000 distinct CDR3 sequences, approximately 21% seen once. Input material: PBMCs or a T cell subset sorted from them (not recorded which). Receptor source: an adult woman who had mild COVID-19 (a few samples of this study predate the infection). Cell type and time point are not known.

The chain couples TRBV7-9 to TRBJ2-3; 7 nucleotides align to TRBD2. Per the germline V gene, CDR1 is SEHNR and CDR2 is FQNEAQ (reference sequence). This CDR3 is 18 amino acids long. V trimming: 0 bases; J trimming: 4 bases; junction bases outside the gene matches: 13. The CDR3 coding sequence is TGTGCCAGCAGCTTAGCGTTTGGCGGCGGGAGATCGGCAGATACGCAGTATTTT. This gives the protein CASSLAFGGGRSADTQYF.

The V gene is TRBV4-1, the J gene TRBJ1-3; D is unresolved. Germline V lookup: CDR1 MGHRA, CDR2 YSYEKL. V dropped 3 bases and J dropped 7 bases, with 19 bases sitting between them. The CDR3 consists of 16 residues. The DNA of the CDR3 is TGCGCCAGCAGCCAGAGTCCCCCGGGATTGGGGAACACCATATATTTT. Its translation: CASSQSPPGLGNTIYF.

This clonotype has a handful of counts. The chain uses TRBV7-9 and TRBJ1-2; D remains unclear. The CDR3 runs 12 residues. Germline V gene lookup returns CDR1 SEHNR and CDR2 FQNEAQ (reference sequence). The ends were cut back, 0 bases at V and 6 bases at J, with 5 bases in the middle. The CDR3 DNA reads as TGTGCCAGCAGCTTAGCAACAGATGGCTACACCTTC. Translation: CASSLATDGYTF.

This clonotype turned up a few times. V gene TRBV11-2 combines with J gene TRBJ2-1, with a tentative D call TRBD2 (5 bases). The CDR3 runs 13 residues. V shed 5 bases and J shed 11 bases, with 16 bases lying between them. CDR1 is SGHAT and CDR2 is FQNNGV in the germline V gene. CDR3 sequence: CASSQERVSQQFF. As DNA, the CDR3 is TGTGCCAGCAGCCAGGAGAGGGTTTCGCAGCAGTTCTTC.

This chain joins TRBV2 and TRBJ2-1; TRBD1 agrees at 7 bases. Trimming removed 4 bases from V and 4 bases from J; junction bases left unmatched: 10. Germline CDR1 SNHLY, CDR2 FYNNEI. The CDR3 extends over 16 amino acids. CDR3 amino acids: CASSVVGDSEYNEQFF. In nucleotides, the CDR3 is TGTGCCAGCAGTGTGGTGGGGGACAGCGAATACAATGAGCAGTTCTTC.

J is TRBJ2-4 and V is TRBV5-6, with D perhaps matching TRBD2 (5 bases). In germline, CDR1 is SGHDT, CDR2 YYEEEE. V was pared by 1 base and J by 6 bases, with 11 bases between. This CDR3 region has 14 residues. The CDR3 loop is CASSLTGSGNIQYF. The CDR3 DNA reads TGTGCCAGCAGCTTGACGGGATCAGGAAACATTCAGTACTTC.

The rearrangement joins TRBV5-1 to TRBJ1-2, with D unclear. This CDR3 contains 14 residues. V shed 4 bases and J shed 0 bases, with 10 bases lying between them. The germline V gene encodes CDR1 SGHRS and CDR2 YFSETQ. The CDR3 DNA reads TGCGCCAGCAGCGTATCCGGGACTAACTATGGCTACACCTTC. Translated: CASSVSGTNYGYTF.

This clonotype was counted only a few times. This chain's CDR3 is CASSETLATEQFF. As DNA, the CDR3 is TGTGCCAGCAGTGAAACTCTAGCGACTGAGCAGTTCTTC. The genes are TRBV2 and TRBJ2-1; perhaps TRBD2 as D (6 bases). The CDR3 contains 13 residues. V was shortened by 2 bases and J by 9 bases, with 11 bases between the two germline ends. CDR1 and CDR2 (germline): SNHLY, FYNNEI.

This clonotype was recorded a few times. This chain links TRBV14 with TRBJ2-1; TRBD2 is a possible D gene (5 bases). CDR3 length equals 16 residues. Trimming pared 5 bases from V and 5 bases from J, leaving 19 bases between. Germline values: CDR1 SGHDN, CDR2 FVKESK. CDR3 sequence reads: CASSSRQGLTHNEQFF. The CDR3 DNA sequence: TGTGCCAGCAGCTCCCGACAAGGACTTACTCACAATGAGCAGTTCTTC. Full variable domain (rest looked up from reference TRBV14 and TRBJ2-1): EAGVTQFPSHSVIEKGQTVTLRCDPISGHDNLYWYRRVMGKEIKFLLHFVKESKQDESGMPNNRFLAERTGGTYSTLKVQPAELEDSGVYFCASSSRQGLTHNEQFFGPGTRLTVL.

The chain joins TRBV12-3 or TRBV12-4 to TRBJ1-1; possibly TRBD1 for D (6 bases). There are 12 residues in the CDR3. V lost 6 bases and J lost 9, with 14 bases in between. Here the CDR3 reads CASSRQGTQAFF. CDR3 sequence (DNA): TGTGCCAGCAGCCGCCAGGGGACCCAAGCTTTCTTT.

As for this clonotype: A junction end diverges from the germline sequence, so it may reflect a read error. The chain links TRBV24-1 to TRBJ1-2, with D uncertain. The V gene's germline CDR1 is KGHDR and CDR2 SFDVKD. The CDR3 covers 11 residues. In nucleotides, the CDR3 is TGTGCCACCAGTGGCCAACTAGGACGGTTTTTC. Translation: CATSGQLGRFF.

In DNA form, the CDR3 reads TGTGCCAGCACCCCCGGGGGGGCCTCAGATACGCAGTATTTT. Protein: CASTPGGASDTQYF. The gene calls are TRBV7-2 and TRBJ2-3; 8 nucleotides agree with TRBD2. CDR3 size: 14 residues. Looked up from germline, CDR1 is SGHTA and CDR2 is FQGNSA. Germline trimming cut 7 bases from V and 4 bases from J; bases unmatched to any gene: 7.

This sequence joins TRBV12-3 or TRBV12-4 and TRBJ2-5; D unresolved. The CDR3 is made up of 12 amino acids. Deletions cut 5 bases from V and 5 bases from J, with 9 bases between. The CDR3 loop reads CASSANPETQYF. Written as DNA, the CDR3 is TGTGCCAGCAGTGCCAACCCGGAGACCCAGTACTTC.

The sample holds a few counts of this clonotype. The rearrangement uses TRBV20-1 and TRBJ1-2; D unresolved. Trimming left V 2 bases short and J 4 bases short, with 11 bases between. The CDR3 contains 13 residues. The germline gives CDR1 DFQATT, CDR2 SNEGSKA (reference sequence). As DNA, the CDR3 is TGCAGTGCTAGACTACCCGGCCGCTATGGCTACACCTTC. This codes for CSARLPGRYGYTF.

V and J are TRBV4-1 and TRBJ2-3, with unresolved D. Trimming shortened V by 3 bases and J by 10 bases, and 20 bases separated the two germline ends. This CDR3 comprises 15 residues. Germline values: CDR1 MGHRA, CDR2 YSYEKL. The CDR3 reads CASSQGRRAEISQYF. The CDR3 DNA reads TGCGCCAGCAGCCAGGGAAGAAGGGCCGAGATATCGCAGTATTTT.

The chain couples TRBV15 to TRBJ2-4; TRBD2 is a possible D gene (6 bases). CDR3 length: 13 residues. Germline V CDR1 and CDR2: LNHNV, YYDKDF (reference sequence). Trimming shortened V by 1 base and J by 7 bases, and 8 bases separated the two germline ends. CDR3 loop: CATSRAGVNIQYF. CDR3 in DNA: TGTGCCACCAGCAGAGCGGGAGTGAACATTCAGTACTTC.

This chain connects TRBV7-6 to TRBJ2-7, with 14 bases lining up with TRBD2. CDR1 SGHVS and CDR2 FNYEAQ come from the germline V gene. V lost 2 bases to trimming and J lost 7 bases; unmatched junction nucleotides: 7. The length of the CDR3 is 16 residues. This CDR3 reads CASSLTTSGGVDEQYF. CDR3 coding DNA: TGTGCCAGCAGCTTAACGACTAGCGGGGGGGTTGATGAGCAGTACTTC.

V gene TRBV7-9 combines with J gene TRBJ1-6; no firm D call. V was clipped by 4 bases and J by 9 bases, with 16 bases between them. Germline CDR1 is SEHNR and CDR2 is FQNEAQ (reference sequence). This CDR3 is 15 amino acids long. The CDR3 DNA reads TGTGCCAGCAGCTCCAGTACGGGCTGGGGTTCACCCCTCCACTTT. It is translated as CASSSSTGWGSPLHF.

The V gene is TRBV5-1, the J gene TRBJ1-2; the D gene is possibly TRBD1 (6 bases). Trimming removed 6 bases from V and 4 bases from J, with 16 bases in between. The CDR3 runs 14 residues. Germline CDR1 SGHRS, CDR2 YFSETQ. CDR3 in amino acids: CASTPSDSFYGYTF. In DNA form, the CDR3 reads TGCGCCAGCACCCCCTCGGACAGCTTCTATGGCTACACCTTC.

CDR3 sequence reads: CASSYTTGYEQYF. CDR3 bases: TGTGCCAGCAGTTACACCACAGGGTACGAGCAGTACTTC. The chain has TRBV6-5 and TRBJ2-7; tentatively, D is TRBD1 (6 bases). The CDR3 extends over 13 amino acids. Germline-derived CDR1 and CDR2 are MNHEY and SVGAGI. Trimming pared 2 bases from V and 4 bases from J, leaving 9 bases between.

This clonotype was observed a few times. This chain links TRBV20-1 with TRBJ2-7; 8 bases map to TRBD2. After removal of 5 bases from V and 6 bases from J, the junction contained 12 bases not matched to a gene. Germline assignment: CDR1 DFQATT and CDR2 SNEGSKA (reference sequence). The CDR3 is made up of 14 amino acids. DNA of the CDR3: TGCAGTGCTGCCCCAAGTAGCGGGGTCTCCGAGCAGTACTTC. Protein: CSAAPSSGVSEQYF.

This clonotype was counted between two and nine times. This sequence joins TRBV5-1 and TRBJ2-3; 7 positions agree with TRBD1. Germline CDR1 and CDR2: SGHRS and YFSETQ. With V trimmed by 9 bases and J by 0 bases, 4 bases remained unmatched. CDR3 length equals 13 residues. This CDR3 is CATRTGSTDTQYF. The CDR3, as DNA: TGCGCCACCAGGACAGGTAGCACAGATACGCAGTATTTT.